Below, one T cell receptor (beta chain) is given with its context. Its antigen is unknown. Samples underwent the assay at deep level. In the original workflow: As immunoSEQ supplied junction-only sequences (without quality scores), filtering differed. Profiling relied on immunoSEQ multiplex PCR, and the TCRdb table lists in-frame clones only, not all of them. For V, J and clone size, that table is used; D and trimming come from the DNA. This sample yields around 2,000,000 clones, of which about 95% are seen a single time; roughly 1% belongs to the top ten. This record belongs to a study of shared clonotypes between healthy human individuals. Broader study findings: The small donor group covered limited genetic and exposure diversity. Shared clonotypes across all four donors exceeded non-shared ones in generation probability.

Only CD45RO-negative cells positively selected for CCR7 counted as naive CD8 cells, so terminally differentiated effector memory CD45RA+ cells were excluded. Trimming took 4 bases from V and 4 from J, leaving 19 bases between them. The CDR3 is 16 residues long. CDR1 is MNHEY, CDR2 SMNVEV, per germline (reference sequence). Material for sequencing was naive CD8+ T cells sorted from blood. This rearrangement joins TRBV27 to TRBJ2-5; no clear D gene. This receptor was identified in a man aged 18 to 29 in good health. DNA of the CDR3: TGTGCCAGCAGTTCTCTCGTAATTGGTTGGGGAGAGACCCAGTACTTC. As protein: CASSSLVIGWGETQYF.